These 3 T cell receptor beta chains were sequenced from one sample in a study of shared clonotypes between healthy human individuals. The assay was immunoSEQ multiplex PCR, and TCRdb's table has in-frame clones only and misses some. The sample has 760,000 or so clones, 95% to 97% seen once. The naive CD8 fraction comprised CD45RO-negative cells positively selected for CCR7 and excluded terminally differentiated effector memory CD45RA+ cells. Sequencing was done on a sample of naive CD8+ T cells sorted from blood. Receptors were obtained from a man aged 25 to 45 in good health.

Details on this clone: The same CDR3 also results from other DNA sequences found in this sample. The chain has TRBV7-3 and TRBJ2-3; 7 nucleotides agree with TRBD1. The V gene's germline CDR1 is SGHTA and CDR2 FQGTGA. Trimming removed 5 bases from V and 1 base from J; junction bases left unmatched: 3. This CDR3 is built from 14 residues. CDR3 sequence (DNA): TGTGCCAGCAGCCTAGGACAGGGCACAGATACGCAGTATTTT. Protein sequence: CASSLGQGTDTQYF.

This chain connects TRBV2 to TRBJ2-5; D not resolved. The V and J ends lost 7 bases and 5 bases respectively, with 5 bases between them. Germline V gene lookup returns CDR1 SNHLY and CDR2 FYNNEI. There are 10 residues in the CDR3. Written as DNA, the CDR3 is TGTGCCAGCATAGGGGAGACCCAGTACTTC. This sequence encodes CASIGETQYF.

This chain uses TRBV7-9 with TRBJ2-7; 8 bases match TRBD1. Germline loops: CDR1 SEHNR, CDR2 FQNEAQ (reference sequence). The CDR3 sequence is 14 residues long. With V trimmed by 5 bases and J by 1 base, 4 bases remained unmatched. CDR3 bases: TGTGCCAGCAGCCAAGACAGGGGTTCCTACGAGCAGTACTTC. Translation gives CASSQDRGSYEQYF.